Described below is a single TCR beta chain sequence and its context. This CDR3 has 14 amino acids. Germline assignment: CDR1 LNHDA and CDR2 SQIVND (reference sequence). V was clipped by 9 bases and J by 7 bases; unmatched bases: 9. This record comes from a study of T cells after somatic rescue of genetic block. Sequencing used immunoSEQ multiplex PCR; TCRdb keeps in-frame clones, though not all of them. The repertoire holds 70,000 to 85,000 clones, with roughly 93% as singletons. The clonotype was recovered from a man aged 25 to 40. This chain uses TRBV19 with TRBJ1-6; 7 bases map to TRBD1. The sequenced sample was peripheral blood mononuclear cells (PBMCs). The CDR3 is CASSPAGGNSPLHF. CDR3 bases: TGTGCCAGCAGTCCAGCAGGGGGAAATTCACCCCTCCACTTT.